These 32 T cell receptor beta chains were all obtained from the same sample, sequenced in a study of identical twins. TCRdb recomputed calls from the 5' RACE reads with MiXCR, one row per CDR3 protein. The data contain 450,000 or so distinct CDR3 sequences, around an eighth of them seen just once; the ten biggest clones take up 0.95% to 1%. Separately, the same data were catalogued under a study of yellow fever vaccine responses in identical twins.

Sequenced: CD4+ T cells sorted from blood. Receptor source: a young woman in good health.

The genes are TRBV7-9 and TRBJ2-3; D is undetermined. The V end was cut by 11 bases, the J end by 1 base, with 1 base between. The CDR3 runs to 9 residues. Germline-derived CDR1 and CDR2 are SEHNR and FQNEAQ (reference sequence). This CDR3 is CAGTDTQYF. The CDR3 DNA reads TGTGCCGGCACAGATACGCAGTATTTT. The complete variable domain, with remaining parts taken from reference TRBV7-9 and TRBJ2-3, reads DTGVSQNPRHKITKRGQNVTFRCDPISEHNRLYWYRQTLGQGPEFLTYFQNEAQLEKSRLLSDRFSAERPKGSFSTLEIQRTEQGDSAMYLCAGTDTQYFGPGTRLTVL.

This clonotype occurred many times. The chain couples TRBV12-3 or TRBV12-4 to TRBJ1-5; 7 positions match TRBD1. This CDR3 has 14 amino acids. The V and J ends lost 6 bases and 3 bases, in that order; junction bases with no gene match: 5. In DNA, the CDR3 is TGTGCCAGCAGGGGACAGACAACCAATCAGCCCCAGCATTTT. This translates into CASRGQTTNQPQHF.

This clonotype was picked up a small number of times. The rearrangement links TRBV29-1 to TRBJ2-7; 9 bases map to TRBD1. Losses at the gene ends were 4 bases for V and 3 bases for J; bases not matched to a gene: 1. The germline V gene encodes CDR1 SQVTM and CDR2 ANQGSEA. The CDR3 loop spans 12 amino acids. The DNA of the CDR3 is TGCAGCGTTGGGGGACAGGGCTACGAGCAGTACTTC. Translation: CSVGGQGYEQYF.

This clonotype was counted a few times. The V gene is TRBV11-3, the J gene TRBJ2-1, with 11 bases aligning to TRBD1. After removal of 5 bases from V and 8 bases from J, the junction contained 5 bases not matched to a gene. There are 14 residues in the CDR3. Germline CDR1 reads SGHNT; CDR2 reads YENEEA. The CDR3 reads CASSHGQGAYEQFF. The CDR3 DNA is TGTGCCAGCAGCCATGGACAGGGGGCATATGAGCAGTTCTTC.

Only a few counts were recorded for this clonotype. The chain combines TRBV11-2 with TRBJ2-3; D is possibly TRBD1 (6 bases). V lost 1 base and J lost 2, with 13 bases in between. The CDR3 loop spans 16 amino acids. Germline V gene sequence: CDR1 SGHAT, CDR2 FQNNGV. The CDR3 region has the DNA TGTGCCAGCAGCTTAGTGAGGACAGCCCCCACAGATACGCAGTATTTT. Its protein product is CASSLVRTAPTDTQYF.

Here the CDR3 reads CASSRFTGELFF. CDR3 DNA: TGTGCCAGCAGCCGATTCACCGGGGAGCTGTTTTTT. The chain has TRBV7-2 and TRBJ2-2; D not certain. V was pared by 5 bases and J by 4 bases, with 5 bases between. CDR3 length: 12 residues. The germline gives CDR1 SGHTA, CDR2 FQGNSA.

This clonotype was picked up a small number of times. This chain joins TRBV4-1 and TRBJ2-1; D possibly corresponds to TRBD2 (6 bases). Germline V lookup: CDR1 MGHRA, CDR2 YSYEKL. V was clipped by 0 bases and J by 0 bases, with 12 bases between them. The CDR3 is 17 amino acids. DNA of the CDR3: TGCGCCAGCAGCCAAGATCGGGCGGGAAGCTCCTACAATGAGCAGTTCTTC. It encodes CASSQDRAGSSYNEQFF.

This clonotype was picked up many times. At one end, the junction sequence differs from germline, possibly due to a read error. This chain uses TRBV12-3 or TRBV12-4 with TRBJ2-2; D unresolved. The CDR3 length is 17 residues. CDR3 sequence reads: CASSLLGLGLNPGELFF. The CDR3 coding sequence is TGTGCCAGCAGCCTCCTCGGGTTGGGTTTGAACCCCGGGGAGCTGTTTTTT.

The table lists this clonotype with a few counts. The V gene is TRBV20-1, the J gene TRBJ2-5; D unclear. This CDR3 region has 12 residues. V was pared by 6 bases and J by 1 base, with 9 bases between. CDR1 DFQATT and CDR2 SNEGSKA come from the germline V gene (reference sequence). The CDR3 sequence is CSARSPQETQYF. In DNA form, the CDR3 reads TGCAGTGCCAGGAGCCCCCAAGAGACCCAGTACTTC.

V gene TRBV20-1 combines with J gene TRBJ2-1; no reliable D call. The V and J ends lost 6 bases and 0 bases respectively, with 15 bases between them. Germline V gives CDR1 DFQATT, CDR2 SNEGSKA (reference sequence). CDR3 length: 15 amino acids. CDR3 bases: TGCAGTGCCCCAGTGGGCCAGAGCTCCTACAATGAGCAGTTCTTC. It is translated as CSAPVGQSSYNEQFF.

This clonotype was counted at least ten times. V and J are TRBV12-3 or TRBV12-4 and TRBJ1-3; D call uncertain. The CDR3 is made up of 14 amino acids. V lost 6 bases to trimming and J lost 3 bases, with 12 bases between them. The CDR3 sequence: CASRISVDGNTIYF. CDR3 nucleotides: TGTGCCAGCAGAATCAGCGTGGATGGAAACACCATATATTTT.

J is TRBJ2-3 and V is TRBV3-2; TRBD2, the table's D call, was not compared with the DNA. TRBV3-2 is a recognized pseudogene. This CDR3 is 17 amino acids long. The DNA of the CDR3 is TGTGCCAGCTGCCGAACAATAGCGGGGGGGAGCACAGATACGCAGTATTTT. As protein: CASCRTIAGGSTDTQYF.

The DNA for the CDR3 is TGTGCCAGCAGTGCCATAGGGGGACACTCTAGCGGGACAGGATACGAGCAGTACTTC. Translating it yields CASSAIGGHSSGTGYEQYF. This chain uses TRBV2 with TRBJ2-7, with a possible D match to TRBD2 (9 bases). The CDR3 runs 19 residues. Germline CDR1 is SNHLY and CDR2 is FYNNEI. V was cut by 4 bases and J by 4 bases, with 29 bases left in between.

As regards this clonotype: This may be a read error: a much more frequent sequence differs by one nucleotide. The V gene is TRBV12-3 or TRBV12-4, the J gene TRBJ2-1; D is unclear. CDR3 size: 11 residues. Trimming took off 5 bases at V and 5 bases at J, with 4 bases between the two ends. This CDR3 is CASSRHNEQFF. CDR3 DNA: TGTGCCAGCAGTAGACACAATGAGCAGTTCTTC.

This clonotype occurred a few times. This sequence joins TRBV25-1 and TRBJ1-4; no definite D call. CDR1 and CDR2 (germline): MGHDK, SYGVNS. Trimming took off 8 bases at V and 4 bases at J, with 14 bases between the two ends. This CDR3 spans 14 amino acids. The CDR3: CASSPGGSNEKLFF. CDR3 coding DNA: TGTGCCAGCTCCCCCGGAGGGAGTAATGAAAAACTGTTTTTT.

At least ten counts were recorded for this clonotype. The chain links TRBV20-1 to TRBJ2-2, with TRBD1 matching 8 bases. In germline, CDR1 is DFQATT, CDR2 SNEGSKA (reference sequence). V shed 4 bases and J 5 bases; nucleotides not matched to a gene: 12. CDR3 size: 16 residues. CDR3 in DNA: TGCAGTGCTATCCCCAGGGGGCGGGGATATACCGGGGAGCTGTTTTTT. Its translation is CSAIPRGRGYTGELFF.

This clonotype was seen more than once but under ten times. CDR3 nucleotide sequence: TGTGCCAGCAGTTCCCGGCGGAGCGGACAAGAGACCCAGTACTTC. Translated, it gives CASSSRRSGQETQYF. The chain carries TRBV12-3 or TRBV12-4 and TRBJ2-5; a possible D gene is TRBD2 (5 bases). With 4 bases removed from V and 2 bases from J, the gap between germline ends came to 14 bases. The CDR3 covers 15 residues.

The chain links TRBV5-1 to TRBJ2-1; D may correspond to TRBD1 or TRBD2 (6 bases each). This CDR3 contains 15 residues. V was clipped by 0 bases and J by 6 bases, with 13 bases between them. Germline V CDR1 and CDR2: SGHRS, YFSETQ. The CDR3 reads CASSLGLSGANEQFF. In nucleotides, the CDR3 is TGCGCCAGCAGCTTGGGCCTCTCGGGGGCCAATGAGCAGTTCTTC.

CDR3 nucleotides: TGTGCCAGCAGCGCCCCGGGACTCCCAGCGCAGTATTTT. Amino acid sequence: CASSAPGLPAQYF. The chain combines TRBV7-8 with TRBJ2-3; weak D call: TRBD2 (6 bases). V was shortened by 5 bases and J by 10 bases, with 16 bases between the two germline ends. In germline, CDR1 is SGHVS, CDR2 FQNEAQ. The CDR3 is 13 residues long.

This chain joins TRBV15 and TRBJ2-1; 7 nucleotides align to TRBD2. With V trimmed by 1 base and J by 4 bases, 7 bases remained unmatched. Germline CDR1 reads LNHNV; CDR2 reads YYDKDF (reference sequence). This CDR3 contains 16 residues. CDR3: CATSRAGRGLYNEQFF. The CDR3 DNA reads TGTGCCACCAGCAGAGCCGGGCGGGGGTTGTACAATGAGCAGTTCTTC.

The table lists this clonotype with a few counts. This chain uses TRBV4-3 with TRBJ2-1, with 9 bases identical to TRBD2. The CDR3 has 15 residues. Germline V gene sequence: CDR1 LGHNA, CDR2 YSLEER. J was trimmed by 4 bases and V by 0 bases; bases with no gene match: 1. The CDR3 protein is CASSQERGGYNEQFF. In DNA, the CDR3 is TGCGCCAGCAGCCAAGAGCGGGGGGGATACAATGAGCAGTTCTTC.

In its sample, this clonotype was seen a few times. The chain uses TRBV4-3 and TRBJ2-2, with D possibly being TRBD1 or TRBD2 (6 bases each). Between the trimmed V and J ends, which lost 2 bases and 4 bases, there was a span of 11 bases. The CDR3 totals 15 residues. CDR1 is LGHNA, CDR2 YSLEER, per germline. The CDR3, as DNA: TGCGCCAGCAGCCAACAGGGGACTTCCACCGGGGAGCTGTTTTTT. Translated: CASSQQGTSTGELFF.

This clonotype was recorded at least ten times. The genes are TRBV28 and TRBJ2-7; D may be TRBD1 or TRBD2 (5 bases each). With 6 bases removed from V and 7 bases from J, the gap between germline ends came to 19 bases. Germline V gene sequence: CDR1 MDHEN, CDR2 SYDVKM. The CDR3 length is 14 residues. The CDR3 sequence: CASRTSGTLGEQYF. The CDR3 DNA is TGTGCCAGCAGAACCTCCGGGACCCTGGGGGAGCAGTACTTC.

This clonotype was observed a handful of times. The chain joins TRBV6-6 to TRBJ1-1, with D hard to call. V shed 3 bases and J shed 7 bases, with 9 bases lying between them. CDR1 is MNHNY and CDR2 is SVGAGI in the germline V gene (reference sequence). The CDR3 extends over 12 amino acids. The CDR3 loop is CASSYPKGEAFF. CDR3 sequence (DNA): TGTGCCAGCAGTTATCCAAAGGGTGAAGCTTTCTTT.

This clonotype showed up just a few times. V and J are TRBV12-3 or TRBV12-4 and TRBJ1-3; D gene ambiguous. This CDR3 is built from 12 residues. V was pared by 0 bases and J by 8 bases, with 5 bases between. This CDR3 is CASSLASDTIYF. The CDR3 DNA reads TGTGCCAGCAGTTTAGCGAGTGACACCATATATTTT.

This clonotype has more than one count but fewer than ten. This chain connects TRBV4-3 to TRBJ2-5; TRBD2 is a possible D gene (5 bases). Trimming stripped 3 bases from V and 5 bases from J, with 19 bases between. Germline loops: CDR1 LGHNA, CDR2 YSLEER. The CDR3 extends over 16 amino acids. Here the CDR3 DNA reads TGCGCCAGCAGCCAGGGAGCTCCGGGTCCCGGGGAGACCCAGTACTTC. Protein product: CASSQGAPGPGETQYF.

This clonotype was seen a handful of times. V gene TRBV10-3 combines with J gene TRBJ2-3; D is unclear. With 6 bases removed from V and 6 bases from J, the gap between germline ends came to 7 bases. Germline CDR1 ENHRY, CDR2 SYGVKD. This CDR3 has 11 amino acids. CDR3 sequence: CAIRDGDTQYF. CDR3 nucleotide sequence: TGTGCCATCAGAGACGGGGATACGCAGTATTTT.

This clonotype was seen at least ten times. The gene calls are TRBV24-1 and TRBJ2-1; D might be TRBD1 (7 bases). Germline assignment: CDR1 KGHDR and CDR2 SFDVKD. There are 15 residues in the CDR3. V was cut by 5 bases and J by 0 bases, with 10 bases left in between. Here the CDR3 reads CATSVRDSSYNEQFF. In nucleotides, the CDR3 is TGTGCCACCAGTGTGCGGGACAGCTCCTACAATGAGCAGTTCTTC.

This clonotype showed up just a few times. CDR3 nucleotides: TGTGCCAGCAGGAGACCTAGCGGGGGGCGGGAAGATACGCAGTATTTT. This sequence encodes CASRRPSGGREDTQYF. The rearrangement joins TRBV7-2 to TRBJ2-3; 11 bases map to TRBD2. V shed 6 bases, J shed 5 bases, and the junction held 10 bases outside the gene matches. Germline lookup yields CDR1 SGHTA and CDR2 FQGNSA. This CDR3 has 16 amino acids.

This clonotype has more than one count but fewer than ten. The rearrangement links TRBV30 to TRBJ2-3; 9 nucleotides agree with TRBD2. The CDR3 loop spans 15 amino acids. V shed 1 base and J 12 bases; nucleotides not matched to a gene: 14. Germline CDR1 and CDR2: GTSNPN and SVGIG (reference sequence). This CDR3 is CAWSAGGSSGRGQYF. CDR3 coding DNA: TGTGCCTGGAGTGCAGGCGGTAGTAGCGGGAGAGGACAGTATTTT.

A note on this clonotype: Just one base apart from a much larger clone, this may be a read error. This chain connects TRBV5-1 to TRBJ2-1, with D maybe TRBD1 (5 bases). This CDR3 is 15 amino acids long. Germline CDR1 SGHRS, CDR2 YFSETQ. CDR3 sequence reads: CASSLLDTPYNGQFF. Written as DNA, the CDR3 is TGCGCCAGCAGCTTGCTGGACACCCCCTACAATGGGCAGTTCTTC.

The chain is built from TRBV2 and TRBJ2-1; tentatively, D is TRBD1 (6 bases). CDR3 size: 14 residues. The V and J ends lost 6 bases and 8 bases respectively, with 17 bases between them. Germline V gene data show CDR1 as SNHLY and CDR2 as FYNNEI. The CDR3, as DNA: TGTGCCAGCAGAAGTGGGCAGGGGATCTATGAGCAGTTCTTC. Protein sequence: CASRSGQGIYEQFF. Combining the CDR3 with reference TRBV2 and TRBJ2-1 gives the whole variable domain EPEVTQTPSHQVTQMGQEVILRCVPISNHLYFYWYRQILGQKVEFLVSFYNNEISEKSEIFDDQFSVERPDGSNFTLKIRSTKLEDSAMYFCASRSGQGIYEQFFGPGTRLTVL.